These 22 T cell receptor beta chains came from one sample sequenced in a study of T cell responses to AZD1222 COVID-19 vaccine. The table came from immunoSEQ multiplex PCR; TCRdb's copy has only in-frame clones and leaves some out. Among tens of thousands of clones listed, about 91% were seen once. This material consisted of peripheral blood, taken on day 0 of AZD1222 vaccination. The receptors were gathered from an adult in good health.

This chain connects TRBV18 to TRBJ1-2; D is possibly TRBD1 (6 bases). Germline V CDR1 and CDR2: KGHSH, LQKENI. Trimming took off 6 bases at V and 1 base at J, with 12 bases between the two ends. The CDR3 spans 14 residues. The CDR3 region has the DNA TGTGCCAGCTCCGGACAGAGGGATAACTATGGCTACACCTTC. The encoded protein is CASSGQRDNYGYTF.

The J gene is TRBJ1-1, the V gene TRBV5-1, with D possibly TRBD1 on 5 matching bases. There are 15 residues in the CDR3. V lost 7 bases, J lost 0 bases, and 16 bases lay in between. CDR1 is SGHRS, CDR2 YFSETQ, per germline. CDR3 loop: CASGERGHLNTEAFF. CDR3 DNA: TGCGCCAGCGGAGAAAGGGGCCATCTGAACACTGAAGCTTTCTTT.

V usage is TRBV27 and J usage is TRBJ1-1; D may be TRBD1 (6 bases). From germline, CDR1 is MNHEY and CDR2 SMNVEV (reference sequence). Trimming stripped 2 bases from V and 8 bases from J, with 9 bases between. The CDR3 sequence is 12 residues long. The CDR3 region has the DNA TGTGCCAGCAGTTTAATCGGGGGCGAAGCTTTCTTT. It yields the protein CASSLIGGEAFF.

The table lists this clone with a few counts. This sequence joins TRBV19 and TRBJ1-4; D perhaps matches TRBD1 (6 bases). Trimming pared 11 bases from V and 0 bases from J, leaving 16 bases between. The CDR3 runs 15 residues. The V gene's germline CDR1 is LNHDA and CDR2 SQIVND (reference sequence). CDR3 in DNA: TGTGCCTCGAAGACAGGAACAGCAACTAATGAAAAACTGTTTTTT. It yields the protein CASKTGTATNEKLFF.

The genes are TRBV18 and TRBJ2-7, with 10 bases aligning to TRBD2. CDR3 size: 14 residues. Losses at the gene ends were 5 bases for V and 1 base for J; bases not matched to a gene: 2. Germline CDR1 KGHSH, CDR2 LQKENI. In DNA, the CDR3 is TGTGCCAGCTCAGCGGGACTAGCGTCCTACGAGCAGTACTTC. This encodes CASSAGLASYEQYF.

V is TRBV10-1 and J is TRBJ2-7; TRBD2 aligns across 11 bases. The length of the CDR3 is 17 residues. Germline-derived CDR1 and CDR2 are WNHNN and SYGVQD (reference sequence). V trimming: 8 bases; J trimming: 3 bases; junction bases outside the gene matches: 15. In DNA form, the CDR3 reads TGCGCCAGCGCATTAGAACTTAGCGGGAGGGGAAACTACGAGCAGTACTTC. It encodes CASALELSGRGNYEQYF.

This clone was seen a few times. V usage is TRBV2 and J usage is TRBJ2-7; 7 positions match TRBD2. The J segment lost 1 base and the V segment lost 3 bases, leaving 6 bases of the junction unmatched. This CDR3 comprises 15 residues. Germline CDR1 SNHLY, CDR2 FYNNEI. The CDR3, as DNA: TGTGCCAGCAGTGACACCGCTAGCGGTTCCTACGAGCAGTACTTC. Encoded protein: CASSDTASGSYEQYF.

In this sample, this clone turned up once. The chain employs TRBV5-1 and TRBJ2-3, with D unresolved. Germline assignment: CDR1 SGHRS and CDR2 YFSETQ. CDR3 length: 14 amino acids. V was pared by 4 bases and J by 0 bases, with 9 bases between. Here the CDR3 reads CASSIATSTDTQYF. The CDR3 coding sequence is TGCGCCAGCAGCATCGCCACTAGCACAGATACGCAGTATTTT.

The chain carries TRBV7-6 and TRBJ2-3, with D unclear. Germline V gives CDR1 SGHVS, CDR2 FNYEAQ. V lost 4 bases and J 0 bases, leaving 8 bases between the germline ends. This CDR3 is built from 14 residues. The CDR3 DNA follows: TGTGCCAGCAGCTGGCCTGGGAGCACAGATACGCAGTATTTT. Protein sequence: CASSWPGSTDTQYF. Combining the CDR3 with reference TRBV7-6 and TRBJ2-3 gives the whole variable domain GAGVSQSPRYKVTKRGQDVALRCDPISGHVSLYWYRQALGQGPEFLTYFNYEAQQDKSGLPNDRFSAERPEGSISTLTIQRTEQRDSAMYRCASSWPGSTDTQYFGPGTRLTVL.

The V call is TRBV18, the J call TRBJ1-1; 7 bases are shared with TRBD1. The V gene's germline CDR1 is KGHSH and CDR2 LQKENI. The V gene end was trimmed by 5 bases and the J gene end by 3 bases; junction bases not matched to a gene: 3. The CDR3 is 13 amino acids. In DNA, the CDR3 is TGTGCCAGCTCATCTGACAGGGACACTGAAGCTTTCTTT. It yields the protein CASSSDRDTEAFF.

This chain joins TRBV6-5 and TRBJ2-7; perhaps TRBD1 as D (5 bases). V lost 5 bases and J lost 3, with 11 bases in between. The germline CDR1 and CDR2 sequences are MNHEY and SVGAGI. This CDR3 region has 13 residues. The DNA for the CDR3 is TGTGCCAGCAGTCTACGGACAAGCTACGAGCAGTACTTC. It is translated as CASSLRTSYEQYF.

This clone has a handful of counts. The chain carries TRBV7-3 and TRBJ2-2, with 9 bases identical to TRBD2. The CDR3 has 16 amino acids. V was pared by 1 base and J by 1 base, with 1 base of the junction left unmatched. Germline lookup yields CDR1 SGHTA and CDR2 FQGTGA. CDR3 DNA sequence: TGTGCCAGCAGCTTAAGTAGCGGGGGGAACACCGGGGAGCTGTTTTTT. This gives the protein CASSLSSGGNTGELFF.

Comments on this clone: At the DNA level, this CDR3 is encoded by other sequences in the same sample as well. V is TRBV5-1 and J is TRBJ1-1; D is unclear. CDR1 is SGHRS, CDR2 YFSETQ, per germline. This CDR3 contains 14 residues. Trimming stripped 0 bases from V and 1 base from J, with 7 bases between. The CDR3 reads CASSLGPGNTEAFF. The DNA for the CDR3 is TGCGCCAGCAGCTTGGGGCCGGGGAACACTGAAGCTTTCTTT.

This clone was detected only a few times. The V gene is TRBV6-1, the J gene TRBJ2-7; D unclear. The germline V and J ends were trimmed by 1 base and 2 bases, with 12 bases remaining between them. Germline-derived CDR1 and CDR2 are MNHNS and SASEGT. The CDR3 runs 15 residues. This chain's CDR3 is CASSEVLGIPYEQYF. The CDR3 DNA sequence: TGTGCCAGCAGTGAAGTTCTTGGAATCCCCTACGAGCAGTACTTC.

V is TRBV28 and J is TRBJ2-7; D is unresolved. This CDR3 is built from 16 residues. Germline V gene lookup returns CDR1 MDHEN and CDR2 SYDVKM. V was clipped by 3 bases and J by 0 bases, with 15 bases between them. This chain's CDR3 is CASSLSAVEPSYEQYF. The DNA for the CDR3 is TGTGCCAGCAGTTTGTCGGCCGTCGAGCCCTCCTACGAGCAGTACTTC.

The genes are TRBV27 and TRBJ1-2, with a weak D call TRBD1 (5 bases). Trimming took 6 bases from V and 7 from J, leaving 18 bases between them. This CDR3 contains 14 residues. Germline V gene data show CDR1 as MNHEY and CDR2 as SMNVEV (reference sequence). The CDR3, as DNA: TGTGCCAGCAGACCTATTGACAGTAGACCTGGCTACACCTTC. Its translation: CASRPIDSRPGYTF.

The chain has TRBV6-2 or TRBV6-3 and TRBJ1-2; TRBD1 might be the D (5 bases). The germline CDR1 and CDR2 sequences are MNHEY and SVGEGT. The CDR3 totals 15 residues. Trimming stripped 0 bases from V and 3 bases from J, with 11 bases between. In DNA form, the CDR3 reads TGTGCCAGCAGTTACTCCTCTGGGGGTGACTATGGCTACACCTTC. Translation gives CASSYSSGGDYGYTF.

This chain uses TRBV5-1 with TRBJ1-2, with 7 bases identical to TRBD1. After removal of 3 bases from V and 1 base from J, the junction contained 6 bases not matched to a gene. The germline V gene encodes CDR1 SGHRS and CDR2 YFSETQ. This CDR3 spans 15 amino acids. The chain's CDR3 is CASSWDSSSNYGYTF. The CDR3 DNA follows: TGCGCCAGCAGCTGGGACAGCTCTAGTAACTATGGCTACACCTTC.

In this sample, this clone turned up a few times. This rearrangement joins TRBV6-5 to TRBJ1-5, with TRBD1 identical over 7 bases. J was trimmed by 5 bases and V by 4 bases; bases with no gene match: 8. Germline loops: CDR1 MNHEY, CDR2 SVGAGI. The CDR3 totals 15 residues. CDR3 nucleotides: TGTGCCAGCAGTTCAAAGGGGGCAGGGGATCAGCCCCAGCATTTT. It translates to CASSSKGAGDQPQHF.

The genes are TRBV7-2 and TRBJ2-7, with D possibly being TRBD2 (5 bases). This CDR3 is built from 13 residues. Germline V gene sequence: CDR1 SGHTA, CDR2 FQGNSA. With 6 bases removed from V and 2 bases from J, the gap between germline ends came to 11 bases. CDR3 sequence reads: CASSETSPYEQYF. The DNA of the CDR3 is TGTGCCAGCAGTGAAACTAGTCCCTACGAGCAGTACTTC.

The genes are TRBV5-1 and TRBJ2-5; perhaps TRBD2 as D (7 bases). V dropped 2 bases and J dropped 0 bases, with 11 bases sitting between them. Germline CDR1 is SGHRS and CDR2 is YFSETQ. The CDR3 runs 15 residues. CDR3 region: CASSLAGHDQETQYF. CDR3 sequence (DNA): TGCGCCAGCAGCTTAGCGGGACACGACCAAGAGACCCAGTACTTC.

This chain links TRBV7-2 with TRBJ1-1; 9 bases fit TRBD1. The trim removed 4 bases at V and 4 bases at J, leaving 4 bases unmatched. The germline V gene has CDR1 SGHTA and CDR2 FQGNSA. CDR3 length: 14 residues. CDR3 in amino acids: CASSSGQGSTEAFF. The CDR3 nucleotides read TGTGCCAGCAGCTCAGGACAGGGGAGCACTGAAGCTTTCTTT.